This TCR beta chain was documented in a study of glioma-infiltrating T cells after dendritic cell vaccination. The count of this clone is one. Profiling relied on immunoSEQ multiplex PCR, and the TCRdb table lists in-frame clones only, not all of them. Here the sample spans nearly 85,000 clones, 85% to 90% being singletons. No glioblastoma patient carried an isocitrate dehydrogenase mutation. After removal of 2 bases from V and 5 bases from J, the junction contained 3 bases not matched to a gene. From germline, CDR1 is ENHRY and CDR2 SYGVKD. The CDR3 is 15 amino acids. The sample consisted of blood, taken before dendritic cell vaccination. The chain couples TRBV10-3 to TRBJ2-2; 9 positions match TRBD2. This receptor was taken from a human donor with glioblastoma. The CDR3 nucleotides are TGTGCCATCAGTGAGGCGACTAGCGGTACCGGGGAGCTGTTTTTT. It is translated as CAISEATSGTGELFF.